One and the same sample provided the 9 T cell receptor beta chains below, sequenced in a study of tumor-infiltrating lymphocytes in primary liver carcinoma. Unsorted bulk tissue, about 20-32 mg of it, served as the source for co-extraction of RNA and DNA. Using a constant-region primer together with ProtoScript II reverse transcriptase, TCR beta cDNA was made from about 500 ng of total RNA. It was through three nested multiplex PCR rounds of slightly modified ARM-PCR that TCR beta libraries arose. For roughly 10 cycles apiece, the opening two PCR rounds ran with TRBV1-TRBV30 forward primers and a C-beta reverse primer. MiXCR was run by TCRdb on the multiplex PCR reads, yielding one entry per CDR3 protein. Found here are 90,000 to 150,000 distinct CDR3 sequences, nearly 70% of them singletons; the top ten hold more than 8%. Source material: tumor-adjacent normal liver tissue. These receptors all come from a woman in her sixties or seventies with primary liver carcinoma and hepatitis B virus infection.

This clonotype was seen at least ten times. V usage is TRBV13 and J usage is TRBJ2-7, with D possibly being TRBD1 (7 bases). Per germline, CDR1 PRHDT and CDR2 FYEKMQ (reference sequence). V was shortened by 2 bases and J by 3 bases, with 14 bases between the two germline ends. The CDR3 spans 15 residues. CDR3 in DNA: TGTGCCAGCAGCTTAACACAGGGGACTTACTACGAGCAGTACTTC. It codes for CASSLTQGTYYEQYF.

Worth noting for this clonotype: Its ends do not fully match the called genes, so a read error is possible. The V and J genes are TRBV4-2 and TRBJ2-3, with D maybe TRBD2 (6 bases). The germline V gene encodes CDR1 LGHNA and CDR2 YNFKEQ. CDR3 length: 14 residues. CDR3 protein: CASSQVSGTETQYF. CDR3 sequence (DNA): TGTGCCAGTAGCCAAGTTAGCGGCACAGAAACGCAGTATTTT.

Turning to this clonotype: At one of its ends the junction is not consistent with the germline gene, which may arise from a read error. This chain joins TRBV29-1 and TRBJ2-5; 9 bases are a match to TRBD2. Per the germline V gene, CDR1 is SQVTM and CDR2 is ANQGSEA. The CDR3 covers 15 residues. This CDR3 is CSLEIAGAALETQYF. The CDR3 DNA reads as TGCAGCCTTGAAATAGCGGGAGCCGCTCTGGAGACCCAGTACTTC.

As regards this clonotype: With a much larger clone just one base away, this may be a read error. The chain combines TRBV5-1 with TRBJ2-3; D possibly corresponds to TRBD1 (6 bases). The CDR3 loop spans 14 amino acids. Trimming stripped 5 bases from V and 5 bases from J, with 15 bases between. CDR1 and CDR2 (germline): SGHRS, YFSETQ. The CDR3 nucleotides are TGCGCCAGCAGACCAGACAGGTGGCGAGATACGCAGTATTTT. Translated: CASRPDRWRDTQYF.

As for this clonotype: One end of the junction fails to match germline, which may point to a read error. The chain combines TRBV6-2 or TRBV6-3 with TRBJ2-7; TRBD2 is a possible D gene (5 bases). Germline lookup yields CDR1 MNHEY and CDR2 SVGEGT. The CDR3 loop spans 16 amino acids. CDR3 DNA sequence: TGTGCCAACAGTCACGGTCCCGCGGGCAGCTCCTACGAGCAGTACTTC. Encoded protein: CANSHGPAGSSYEQYF.

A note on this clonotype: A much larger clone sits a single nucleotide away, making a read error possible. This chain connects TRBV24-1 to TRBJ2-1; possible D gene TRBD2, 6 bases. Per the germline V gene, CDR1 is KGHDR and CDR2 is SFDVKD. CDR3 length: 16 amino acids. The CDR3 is CVTSDPLSGTGQEQFF. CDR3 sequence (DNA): TGTGTCACCAGTGATCCCCTTTCCGGGACTGGCCAGGAGCAGTTCTTC.

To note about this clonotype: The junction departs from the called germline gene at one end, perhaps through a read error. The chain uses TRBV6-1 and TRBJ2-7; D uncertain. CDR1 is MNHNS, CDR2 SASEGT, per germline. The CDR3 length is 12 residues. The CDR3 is CAGMPGRYVQYF. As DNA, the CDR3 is TGTGCCGGCATGCCAGGCCGCTACGTGCAGTACTTC.

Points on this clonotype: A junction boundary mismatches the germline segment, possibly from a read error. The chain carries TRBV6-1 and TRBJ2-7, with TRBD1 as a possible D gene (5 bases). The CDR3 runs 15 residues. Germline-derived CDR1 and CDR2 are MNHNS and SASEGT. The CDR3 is CASSHQADRAYEQHF. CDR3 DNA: TGTGCCAGTAGTCATCAGGCAGACAGAGCCTACGAGCAGCACTTC.

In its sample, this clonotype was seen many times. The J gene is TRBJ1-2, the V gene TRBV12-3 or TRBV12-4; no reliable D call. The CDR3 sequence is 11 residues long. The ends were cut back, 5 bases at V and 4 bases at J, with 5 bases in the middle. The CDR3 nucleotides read TGTGCCAGCAGTATCCGCTATGGCTACACCTTC. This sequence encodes CASSIRYGYTF.